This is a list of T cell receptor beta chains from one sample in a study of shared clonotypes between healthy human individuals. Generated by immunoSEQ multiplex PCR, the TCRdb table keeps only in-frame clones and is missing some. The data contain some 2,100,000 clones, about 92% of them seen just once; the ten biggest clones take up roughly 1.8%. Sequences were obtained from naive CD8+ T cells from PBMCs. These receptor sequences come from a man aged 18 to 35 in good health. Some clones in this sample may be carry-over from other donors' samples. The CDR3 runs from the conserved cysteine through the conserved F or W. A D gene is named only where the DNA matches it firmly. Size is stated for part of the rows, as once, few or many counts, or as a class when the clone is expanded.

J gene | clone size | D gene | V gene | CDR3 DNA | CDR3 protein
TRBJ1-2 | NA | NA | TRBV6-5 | TGTGCCAGCAGGCCCCAGGCAGGGAACTATGGCTACACCTTC | CASRPQAGNYGYTF
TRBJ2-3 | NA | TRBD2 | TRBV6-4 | TGTGCCAGCAGCCAACAGCGGGGCGGGGACGATACGCAGTATTTT | CASSQQRGGDDTQYF
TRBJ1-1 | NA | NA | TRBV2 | TGTGCCAGCAATAAGGGTGTGAACACTGAAGCTTTCTTT | CASNKGVNTEAFF
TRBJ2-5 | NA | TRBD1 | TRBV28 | TGTGCCAGCAGTTTACTGACAGGGGTTGCGTCCCAAGAGACCCAGTACTTC | CASSLLTGVASQETQYF
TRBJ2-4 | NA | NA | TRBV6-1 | TGTGCCAGCAGTGAGGGGATCAAAAACATTCAGTACTTC | CASSEGIKNIQYF
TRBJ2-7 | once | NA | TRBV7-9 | TGTGCCAGCAGCGCTCCTTCCTGGGGGATCGACGAGCAGTACTTC | CASSAPSWGIDEQYF
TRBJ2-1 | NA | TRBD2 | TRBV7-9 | TGTGCCAGCAGCTTCGTACCAAAGGGACTAGCGGGGAATGAGCAGTTCTTC | CASSFVPKGLAGNEQFF
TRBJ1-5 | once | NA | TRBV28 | TGTGCCAGCAGTTTAAAGCAGCCCAATCAGCCCCAGCATTTT | CASSLKQPNQPQHF
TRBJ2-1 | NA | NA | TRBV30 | TGTGCCTGGAGTATCTTGGACTACAATGAGCAGTTCTTC | CAWSILDYNEQFF
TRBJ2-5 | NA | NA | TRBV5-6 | TGTGCCAGCAACCCTCTGGGGGGTCGGGAGACCCAGTACTTC | CASNPLGGRETQYF
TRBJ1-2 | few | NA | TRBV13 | TGTGCCAGCAGCTTGGGCAGGGACTACTATGGCTACACCTTC | CASSLGRDYYGYTF
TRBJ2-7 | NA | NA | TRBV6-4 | TGTGCCAGCAGCCGCGGGGTCGAATCCCCCTACGAGCAGTACTTC | CASSRGVESPYEQYF
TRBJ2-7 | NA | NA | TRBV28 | TGTGCCAGCAGTTTAAAAGTAGGGCCCCCCTACGAGCAGTACTTC | CASSLKVGPPYEQYF
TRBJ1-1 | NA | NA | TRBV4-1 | TGCGCCAGCAGCCCCCGGCGCCAGGGGATGAACACTGAAGCTTTCTTT | CASSPRRQGMNTEAFF
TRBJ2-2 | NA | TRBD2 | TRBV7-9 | TGTGCCAGCAGTCGTTTAGCGGGAAATGCAGGTGGGGAGCTGTTTTTT | CASSRLAGNAGGELFF
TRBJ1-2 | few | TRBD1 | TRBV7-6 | TGTGCCAGCAGCTTAACAGGGGCGGATGGCTACACCTTC | CASSLTGADGYTF
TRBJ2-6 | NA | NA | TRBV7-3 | TGTGCCAGCAGCTTATTCCACTCTGGGGCCAACGTCCTGACTTTC | CASSLFHSGANVLTF
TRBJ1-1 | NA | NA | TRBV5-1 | TGCGCCAGCAGCTTGGGCAGGGGTATGAACACTGAAGCTTTCTTT | CASSLGRGMNTEAFF
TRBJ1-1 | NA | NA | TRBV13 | TGTGCCAGCAGCTTTGTTGGTAACACTGAAGCTTTCTTT | CASSFVGNTEAFF
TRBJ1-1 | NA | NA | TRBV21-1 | TGTGCCAGCAGGGAGACACTGGACACTGAAGCTTTCTTT | CASRETLDTEAFF
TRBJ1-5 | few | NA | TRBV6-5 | TGTGCCAGCGGCCTTAGCAATCAGCCCCAGCATTTT | CASGLSNQPQHF
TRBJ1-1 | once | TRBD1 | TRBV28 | TGTGCCAGCCGGGACAGGGGGCGCGTGAACACTGAAGCTTTCTTT | CASRDRGRVNTEAFF
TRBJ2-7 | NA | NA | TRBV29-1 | TGCAGCGTTGTTCGGTCAGACTACGAGCAGTACTTC | CSVVRSDYEQYF
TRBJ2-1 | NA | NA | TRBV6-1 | TGTGCCAGCAGTGAAGAAAACTCCCCCTACAATGAGCAGTTCTTC | CASSEENSPYNEQFF
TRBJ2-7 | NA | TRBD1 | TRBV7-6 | TGTGCCAGCAGCTTACCCGGGACAGGGGGCCCCTACGAGCAGTACTTC | CASSLPGTGGPYEQYF
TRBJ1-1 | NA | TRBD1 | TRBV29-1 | TGCAGCGCTACTAGCCGACAGGGGGGGAACACTGAAGCTTTCTTT | CSATSRQGGNTEAFF
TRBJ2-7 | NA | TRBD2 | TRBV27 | TGTGCCAGCAACCCGGGACTAGCGGGAGTAGGAACCTACGAGCAGTACTTC | CASNPGLAGVGTYEQYF
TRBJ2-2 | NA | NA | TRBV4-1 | TGCGCCAGCAGCCAAGTTTTGGCAGCTTCCACCGGGGAGCTGTTTTTT | CASSQVLAASTGELFF
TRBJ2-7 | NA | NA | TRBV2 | TGTGCCAGCAGTGACCCTAAGGACAGTAATCTTTGGGAGCAGTACTTC | CASSDPKDSNLWEQYF
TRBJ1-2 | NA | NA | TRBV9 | TGTGCCAGCAGCGTAGATGGGGTGAGCTATGGCTACACCTTC | CASSVDGVSYGYTF
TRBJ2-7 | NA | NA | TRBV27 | TGTGCCAGCAGTCCCCCTGCCCCAGGGGGGCACGAGCAGTACTTC | CASSPPAPGGHEQYF
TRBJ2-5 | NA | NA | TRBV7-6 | TGTGCCAGCAGACACCTCGGCGGACAGAGGGAGACCCAGTACTTC | CASRHLGGQRETQYF
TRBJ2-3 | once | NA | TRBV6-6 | TGTGCCAGCAGTACCAGGGACTGGGATACGCAGTATTTT | CASSTRDWDTQYF
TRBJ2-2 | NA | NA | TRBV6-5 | TGTGCCAGCAGTCTCGGCCGGACCACCGGGGAGCTGTTTTTT | CASSLGRTTGELFF
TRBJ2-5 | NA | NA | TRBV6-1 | TGTGCCAGCAGTGAAAGCCGGGCGGTAGATTTTGAGACCCAGTACTTC | CASSESRAVDFETQYF
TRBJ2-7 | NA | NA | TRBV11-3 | TGTGCCAGCAGCTTGGACAGAGCCTCCTACGAGCAGTACTTC | CASSLDRASYEQYF
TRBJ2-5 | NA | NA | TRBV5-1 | TGCGCCAGCAGCTCGCGAGCGGGCCAACAAGAGACCCAGTACTTC | CASSSRAGQQETQYF
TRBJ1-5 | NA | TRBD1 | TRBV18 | TGTGCCAGCTCACTAGACAGGGGAAATCAGCCCCAGCATTTT | CASSLDRGNQPQHF
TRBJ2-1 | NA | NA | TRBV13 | TGTGCCAGCGCAACCGGGGGAAAAAGATGGGGTGAGCAGTTCTTC | CASATGGKRWGEQFF
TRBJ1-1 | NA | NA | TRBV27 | TGTGCCAGCAGTTTAGAAGGTGGGACTGAAGCTTTCTTT | CASSLEGGTEAFF
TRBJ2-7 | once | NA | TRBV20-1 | TGCAGTGCCACGACTTACTACGAGCAGTACTTC | CSATTYYEQYF